This is a list of T cell receptor beta chains from one sample in a study of cytomegalovirus exposure and HLA in healthy donors. Sequencing used immunoSEQ multiplex PCR; TCRdb keeps in-frame clones, though not all of them. Found here are about 160,000 clones, 95% to 96% of them singletons; the top ten hold around 0.9%. The material sequenced was PBMCs. The receptor source for this set is a young woman in good health and CMV-seronegative. CDR3s include the opening cysteine and the closing phenylalanine or tryptophan. D genes are given only for firm matches. Expanded clones are given a class, and other clones once, few, many or no size at all.

abundance	v_gene	d_gene	j_gene	CDR3nt	CDR3aa
NA	TRBV6-6	TRBD1	TRBJ1-3	TGTGCCAGCAGTTCCACGGGACAGAATCTATATTTT	CASSSTGQNLYF
NA	TRBV13	NA	TRBJ1-1	TGTGCCAGCAGCCCCACTACGAAGGGGGTGAACACTGAAGCTTTCTTT	CASSPTTKGVNTEAFF
NA	TRBV27	TRBD2	TRBJ2-4	TGTGCCAGCAGTTCCAATGGGTTTCGGGGGGACAAAAACATTCAGTACTTC	CASSSNGFRGDKNIQYF
NA	TRBV4-1	TRBD2	TRBJ2-1	TGCGCCAGCAGGGATCCTAGCGGGGCCTCCTACAATGAGCAGTTCTTC	CASRDPSGASYNEQFF
NA	TRBV7-2	NA	TRBJ2-7	TGTGCCAGCAGCTTCGACAGGACCTACGAGCAGTACTTC	CASSFDRTYEQYF
once	TRBV5-1	NA	TRBJ1-4	TGCGCCAGCAGCTTAGGGGGGGGCGAAAAACTGTTTTTT	CASSLGGGEKLFF
NA	TRBV4-3	TRBD1	TRBJ1-2	TGCGCCAGCAGCCTCCGTCCCGGGACAGGGTCGGACACCTTC	CASSLRPGTGSDTF
NA	TRBV7-9	NA	TRBJ2-3	TGTGCCAGCAGCTTAGTTGGGTCGGGAGCTAGCACAGATACGCAGTATTTT	CASSLVGSGASTDTQYF
NA	TRBV27	TRBD2	TRBJ2-1	TGTGCCAGCACCCCTCTCGGGGTAGCGGGGGGGGAGGGGCAGTTCTTC	CASTPLGVAGGEGQFF
NA	TRBV7-9	NA	TRBJ2-7	TGTGCCAGCAGCTTCACCTACGAGCAGTACTTC	CASSFTYEQYF
NA	TRBV5-1	NA	TRBJ2-7	TGCGCCAGCAGCTTGATCTCTCCTAGCTCCTACGAGCAGTACTTC	CASSLISPSSYEQYF
NA	TRBV5-1	TRBD2	TRBJ2-3	TGCGCCAGCAGCTTGGAACTAGCGGAAGATACGCAGTATTTT	CASSLELAEDTQYF
NA	TRBV7-3	NA	TRBJ1-5	TGTGCCAGCAGCTTGACGGGGAATAATCAGCCCCAGCATTTT	CASSLTGNNQPQHF
NA	TRBV14	TRBD1	TRBJ2-7	TGTGCCAGCAGCCGCATAGCTGTGAGACAGGGGGAATACGAGCAGTACTTC	CASSRIAVRQGEYEQYF
NA	TRBV2	NA	TRBJ1-1	TGTGCCAGCAGTGAGGTGACAGCTAGTAACACTGAAGCTTTCTTT	CASSEVTASNTEAFF
NA	TRBV19	NA	TRBJ1-5	TGTGCCAGTACTCTGGACCGGGGGGGCAATCAGCCCCAGCATTTT	CASTLDRGGNQPQHF
NA	TRBV5-1	NA	TRBJ2-7	TGCGCCAGCAGCTTGACAGATTACTACGAGCAGTACTTC	CASSLTDYYEQYF
NA	TRBV5-6	TRBD1	TRBJ2-2	TGTGCCAGCAGCCCCCCGGGACAGTACACCGGGGAGCTGTTTTTT	CASSPPGQYTGELFF
NA	TRBV19	TRBD1	TRBJ1-6	TGTGCCAGTAGTCCAGACAGGGGGAACCTAGGGAGACCCCTCCACTTT	CASSPDRGNLGRPLHF